This is a list of T cell receptor beta chains from one sample in a study of shared clonotypes between healthy human individuals. This table comes from immunoSEQ multiplex PCR, and its TCRdb copy is limited to in-frame clones, with some not included. The data show about 480,000 clones, roughly 85% seen once. What was sequenced was PBMCs. These receptors originate from a woman between 35 and 50 years old in good health. Some clones in this sample may be carry-over from other donors' samples. The CDR3 runs from the conserved cysteine through the conserved F or W. Each record gives: V gene, J gene, D gene, clone size, CDR3 protein, CDR3 DNA. A D gene is named only where the DNA matches it firmly. Size is omitted from some rows. Given values are once, few, many or a class for expanded clones.

v_gene: TRBV10-1
j_gene: TRBJ2-7
d_gene: TRBD1
abundance: few
CDR3aa: CATSKASGTGVEQYF
CDR3nt: TGCGCCACCTCTAAAGCTTCCGGGACAGGGGTCGAGCAGTACTTC

v_gene: TRBV19
j_gene: TRBJ2-7
d_gene: -
abundance: -
CDR3aa: CASSTRREAGEQYF
CDR3nt: TGTGCCAGTAGTACCCGTAGGGAGGCCGGCGAGCAGTACTTC

v_gene: TRBV10-3
j_gene: TRBJ1-2
d_gene: -
abundance: -
CDR3aa: CAISGRRFGYTF
CDR3nt: TGTGCCATCTCTGGACGTAGGTTTGGCTACACCTTC

v_gene: TRBV7-9
j_gene: TRBJ1-1
d_gene: -
abundance: -
CDR3aa: CASSLGGLGTEAFF
CDR3nt: TGTGCCAGCAGCTTGGGGGGGCTGGGGACTGAAGCTTTCTTT

v_gene: TRBV28
j_gene: TRBJ2-5
d_gene: -
abundance: few
CDR3aa: CASSLTQRTQYF
CDR3nt: TGTGCCAGCAGTCTTACCCAGCGGACCCAGTACTTC

v_gene: TRBV9
j_gene: TRBJ2-1
d_gene: TRBD2
abundance: once
CDR3aa: CASSTGLAGGPGEQFF
CDR3nt: TGTGCCAGCAGCACGGGACTAGCGGGAGGGCCGGGTGAGCAGTTCTTC

v_gene: TRBV18
j_gene: TRBJ1-1
d_gene: -
abundance: -
CDR3aa: CASSGNTEAFF
CDR3nt: TGTGCCAGCTCAGGGAACACTGAAGCTTTCTTT

v_gene: TRBV14
j_gene: TRBJ2-5
d_gene: TRBD2
abundance: -
CDR3aa: CASSQGLAGVETQYF
CDR3nt: TGTGCCAGCAGCCAAGGCCTAGCGGGAGTGGAGACCCAGTACTTC

v_gene: TRBV4-2
j_gene: TRBJ2-3
d_gene: -
abundance: -
CDR3aa: CASSQDGEGGDMYF
CDR3nt: TGTGCCAGCAGCCAAGATGGGGAGGGGGGTGATATGTATTTT

v_gene: TRBV5-1
j_gene: TRBJ2-5
d_gene: TRBD1
abundance: -
CDR3aa: CASSLTGTGVQETQYF
CDR3nt: TGCGCCAGCAGCTTGACCGGGACAGGGGTTCAAGAGACCCAGTACTTC

v_gene: TRBV2
j_gene: TRBJ2-3
d_gene: -
abundance: -
CDR3aa: CASSEGVATDTQYF
CDR3nt: TGTGCCAGCAGTGAGGGAGTGGCTACAGATACGCAGTATTTT

v_gene: TRBV18
j_gene: TRBJ1-3
d_gene: TRBD1
abundance: -
CDR3aa: CASSPRGDRVSGNTIYF
CDR3nt: TGTGCCAGCTCCCCCCGAGGGGACAGGGTTTCTGGAAACACCATATATTTT

v_gene: TRBV5-1
j_gene: TRBJ1-1
d_gene: -
abundance: -
CDR3aa: CASSLLGTEAFF
CDR3nt: TGCGCCAGCAGCTTGTTGGGTACTGAAGCTTTCTTT

v_gene: TRBV27
j_gene: TRBJ1-2
d_gene: TRBD1
abundance: -
CDR3aa: CASRPSSGWTGGSMVYGYTF
CDR3nt: TGTGCCAGCAGACCCTCCTCGGGTTGGACAGGGGGCTCGATGGTCTATGGCTACACCTTC

v_gene: TRBV6-5
j_gene: TRBJ1-2
d_gene: -
abundance: -
CDR3aa: CASSTGPYGYTF
CDR3nt: TGTGCCAGCAGTACCGGACCTTATGGCTACACCTTC

v_gene: TRBV5-6
j_gene: TRBJ1-1
d_gene: -
abundance: -
CDR3aa: CASSLTRGTEAFF
CDR3nt: TGTGCCAGCAGCTTAACCAGGGGCACTGAAGCTTTCTTT

v_gene: TRBV6-1
j_gene: TRBJ2-7
d_gene: -
abundance: -
CDR3aa: CASRGAGGAYEQYF
CDR3nt: TGTGCCAGCAGGGGGGCAGGCGGGGCCTACGAGCAGTACTTC

v_gene: TRBV7-7
j_gene: TRBJ2-2
d_gene: TRBD1
abundance: -
CDR3aa: CASSAGTGNTGELFF
CDR3nt: TGTGCCAGCAGCGCAGGGACAGGGAACACCGGGGAGCTGTTTTTT

v_gene: TRBV28
j_gene: TRBJ2-6
d_gene: -
abundance: many
CDR3aa: CASISPWGANVLTF
CDR3nt: TGTGCCAGCATCTCCCCGTGGGGGGCCAACGTCCTGACTTTC

v_gene: TRBV5-5
j_gene: TRBJ2-5
d_gene: -
abundance: -
CDR3aa: CASSVAGAVETQYF
CDR3nt: TGTGCCAGCAGCGTAGCAGGGGCTGTGGAGACCCAGTACTTC

v_gene: TRBV27
j_gene: TRBJ1-1
d_gene: -
abundance: -
CDR3aa: CASSLGGNTEAFF
CDR3nt: TGTGCCAGCAGTTTGGGGGGGAACACTGAAGCTTTCTTT

v_gene: TRBV7-2
j_gene: TRBJ1-2
d_gene: TRBD1
abundance: -
CDR3aa: CASSLWTGGYGYTF
CDR3nt: TGTGCCAGCAGCTTATGGACAGGGGGTTATGGCTACACCTTC

v_gene: TRBV4-3
j_gene: TRBJ1-2
d_gene: -
abundance: -
CDR3aa: CASSQQGGGNYGYTF
CDR3nt: TGCGCCAGCAGCCAACAGGGTGGGGGAAACTATGGCTACACCTTC

v_gene: TRBV6-4
j_gene: TRBJ2-7
d_gene: -
abundance: -
CDR3aa: CASSDSYISSYEQYF
CDR3nt: TGTGCCAGCAGTGACTCTTACATTTCCTCCTACGAGCAGTACTTC

v_gene: TRBV7-3
j_gene: TRBJ2-3
d_gene: -
abundance: -
CDR3aa: CASSLRSGRTDTQYF
CDR3nt: TGTGCCAGCAGCTTAAGATCGGGACGAACAGATACGCAGTATTTT

v_gene: TRBV15
j_gene: TRBJ2-3
d_gene: TRBD2
abundance: -
CDR3aa: CATSREAASGGDHTQYF
CDR3nt: TGTGCCACCAGCAGAGAGGCGGCTAGCGGGGGGGATCATACGCAGTATTTT

v_gene: TRBV19
j_gene: TRBJ1-5
d_gene: TRBD1
abundance: -
CDR3aa: CASSQGDREYQPQHF
CDR3nt: TGTGCCAGTAGCCAGGGGGACAGGGAATATCAGCCCCAGCATTTT

v_gene: TRBV7-2
j_gene: TRBJ2-3
d_gene: TRBD2
abundance: -
CDR3aa: CASSLAPGLAGVSADTQYF
CDR3nt: TGTGCCAGCAGCTTAGCGCCGGGACTAGCGGGAGTGTCGGCAGATACGCAGTATTTT

v_gene: TRBV11-2
j_gene: TRBJ2-2
d_gene: -
abundance: medium-sized
CDR3aa: CASSLLTGNTGELFF
CDR3nt: TGTGCCAGCAGCTTATTGACAGGGAACACCGGGGAGCTGTTTTTT

v_gene: TRBV7-9
j_gene: TRBJ2-1
d_gene: TRBD2
abundance: -
CDR3aa: CASSFSSGGSYNEQFF
CDR3nt: TGTGCCAGCAGCTTCTCTAGCGGGGGCTCCTACAATGAGCAGTTCTTC